The 4 T cell receptor beta chains reported below all come from one sample, sequenced in a study of blood T cell repertoires in COVID-19. Data came from immunoSEQ multiplex PCR; TCRdb stores just in-frame clones and leaves some out. This sample yields about 200,000 clones, of which more than 65% are seen a single time; less than 15% belongs to the top ten. The sequencing input was peripheral blood. These receptors all come from a human donor in a cohort sampled during active COVID-19.

The chain uses TRBV2 and TRBJ2-1, with TRBD1 identical over 8 bases. Germline values: CDR1 SNHLY, CDR2 FYNNEI. The CDR3 has 14 residues. The J segment lost 5 bases and the V segment lost 6 bases, leaving 6 bases of the junction unmatched. CDR3 protein: CASRPGQANNEQFF. The CDR3 bases are TGTGCCAGCAGGCCGGGACAGGCGAACAATGAGCAGTTCTTC.

This rearrangement joins TRBV7-2 to TRBJ2-7, with D possibly matching TRBD1 (6 bases). Germline-derived CDR1 and CDR2 are SGHTA and FQGNSA. The CDR3 loop spans 14 amino acids. The ends were cut back, 7 bases at V and 0 bases at J, with 13 bases in the middle. CDR3 bases: TGTGCCAGCACGTCCGGGACATACTCCTACGAGCAGTACTTC. This codes for CASTSGTYSYEQYF.

This chain uses TRBV18 with TRBJ2-7, with TRBD1 identical over 9 bases. Trimming removed 6 bases from V and 2 bases from J; junction bases left unmatched: 5. The germline gives CDR1 KGHSH, CDR2 LQKENI. This CDR3 region has 14 residues. This CDR3 reads CASSRDRAAYEQYF. Here the CDR3 DNA reads TGTGCCAGCTCCCGGGACAGGGCTGCCTACGAGCAGTACTTC.

This chain connects TRBV18 to TRBJ1-1, with 7 bases aligning to TRBD1. Losses at the gene ends were 2 bases for V and 7 bases for J; bases not matched to a gene: 7. Germline V gene sequence: CDR1 KGHSH, CDR2 LQKENI. This CDR3 has 14 residues. The CDR3 DNA reads as TGTGCCAGCTCACCATACAGGGGAGAGGGTGAAGCTTTCTTT. This gives the protein CASSPYRGEGEAFF.